This TCR beta chain was obtained from a study of radiotherapy plus CTLA-4 blockade in lung cancer. Study conclusions and caveats: Blood TCR clones of tumor origin expanded after radiotherapy plus ipilimumab. Reportedly, early blood T cell clone dynamics best predicted response, with interferon-beta.

Concerning this clone itself: Antigen unknown.

Those with chemo-refractory metastatic non-small-cell lung cancer were treated with focal radiation combined with CTLA-4 blockade using ipilimumab. This CDR3 has 15 amino acids. The germline CDR1 and CDR2 sequences are MNHNS and SASEGT. V trimming: 4 bases; J trimming: 2 bases; junction bases outside the gene matches: 3. TCRdb's table, derived via immunoSEQ multiplex PCR, lists solely in-frame clones and lacks some. The data show more than 100,000 clones, 90% seen once. The TCR originated in a human donor with non-small cell lung cancer that progressed on radiotherapy plus ipilimumab. The sample in question was peripheral blood, obtained from a patient treated with radiotherapy plus ipilimumab. The chain combines TRBV6-1 with TRBJ2-1, with 9 bases aligning to TRBD1. The CDR3 loop is CASSAYRGPYNEQFF. CDR3 coding DNA: TGTGCCAGCAGTGCTTACAGGGGGCCCTACAATGAGCAGTTCTTC.